The clone carrying this TCR beta chain has just a few counts. As yet, its antigen is unknown. These data are taken from a study of Ad26.COV2.S vaccination and SARS-CoV-2 variants. Study-level points and caveats: Marked by substantial breadth, spike-specific CD8+ and CD4+ T cell responses were reportedly seen after vaccination. Placebo recipients trailed vaccine recipients in spike-specific TCR breadth. Those who received vaccine or placebo ended up with similar non-spike TCR breadth. Estimates derived from TCR breadth and depth analyses may have underestimated total T cell responses.

This CDR3 is 17 amino acids long. Trimming took off 4 bases at V and 6 bases at J, with 21 bases between the two ends. CDR1 is LGHDT, CDR2 YNNKEL, per germline (reference sequence). Sequencing was performed with immunoSEQ multiplex PCR; in TCRdb, only in-frame clones are kept and a portion is missing. The sample has about 100,000 clones, less than 85% seen once. J is TRBJ2-2 and V is TRBV3-1 (or the pseudogene TRBV3-2); D possibly uses TRBD1 or TRBD2 (5 bases each). This receptor was identified in a human donor who had recovered from COVID-19. The source material was peripheral blood, sampled after recovery from COVID-19. The CDR3 DNA reads as TGTGCCAGCAGCCCCCTAGCCGGGGCAAAAGGCGCCGGGGAGCTGTTTTTT. The encoded protein is CASSPLAGAKGAGELFF.